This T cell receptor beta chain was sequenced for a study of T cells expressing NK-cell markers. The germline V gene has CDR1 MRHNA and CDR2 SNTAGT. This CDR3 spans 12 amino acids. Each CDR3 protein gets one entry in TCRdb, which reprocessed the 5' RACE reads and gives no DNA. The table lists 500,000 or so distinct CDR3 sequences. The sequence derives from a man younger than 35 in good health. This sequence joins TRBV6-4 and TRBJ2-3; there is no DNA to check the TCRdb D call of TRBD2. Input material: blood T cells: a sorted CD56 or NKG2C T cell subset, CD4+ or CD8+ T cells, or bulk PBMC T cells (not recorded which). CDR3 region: CASSDGGDTQYF.